This T cell receptor beta chain was captured by sequencing in a study of blood T cells in healthy people across ages. This clonotype was seen a handful of times. Germline CDR1 is DFQATT and CDR2 is SNEGSKA (reference sequence). The CDR3 is 15 residues long. Germline trimming cut 0 bases from V and 10 bases from J; bases unmatched to any gene: 9. Then a second PCR, running about 6 to 12 cycles, was carried out with a sample-barcoded 5' primer and a J-beta primer mix. TCRdb redid the calling of the 5' RACE reads with MiXCR, one entry per CDR3 protein. The sample lists about 1,400,000 distinct CDR3 sequences; approximately 42% were seen once.

The receptor comes from a woman aged 18-29 years in good health. This sequence joins TRBV20-1 and TRBJ2-1, with TRBD2 matching over 10 bases. What was sequenced was blood. The CDR3 here is CSARDAAGGPEEQFF. The CDR3 region has the DNA TGCAGTGCTAGAGATGCAGCGGGAGGGCCCGAAGAGCAGTTCTTC.